Below are 25 T cell receptor beta chains sequenced from a single sample in a study of Ad26.COV2.S vaccination and SARS-CoV-2 variants. The assay was immunoSEQ multiplex PCR, and TCRdb's table has in-frame clones only and misses some. The data contain about 400,000 clones, around 82% of them singletons. Described treatment: around 19 received Ad26.COV2.S at low or high dose, single or two shots; a few received placebo; per-sample allocation not given. Vaccine and placebo recipients were sampled on day 63 after the first injection. Sequenced material: peripheral blood, taken in a trial of Ad26.COV2.S vaccine versus placebo. These receptors all come from a person aged 18 to 59 who received the Ad26.COV2.S COVID-19 vaccine or a placebo.

J is TRBJ1-2 and V is TRBV15; no clear D gene. V was shortened by 2 bases and J by 2 bases, with 3 bases between the two germline ends. The CDR3 has 12 amino acids. Germline V gives CDR1 LNHNV, CDR2 YYDKDF (reference sequence). CDR3 sequence reads: CATSRQNYGYTF. CDR3 sequence (DNA): TGTGCCACCAGCAGACAGAACTATGGCTACACCTTC.

A word on this clone: The sample holds other DNA sequences that translate to the same CDR3. The CDR3 is CASSPGGSTDTQYF. DNA for the CDR3: TGTGCCAGCAGCCCTGGGGGTAGCACAGATACGCAGTATTTT. The V gene is TRBV7-3, the J gene TRBJ2-3; the D gene could be TRBD1 or TRBD2 (5 bases each). V lost 5 bases, J lost 0 bases, and 9 bases lay in between. CDR1 SGHTA and CDR2 FQGTGA come from the germline V gene. The CDR3 is made up of 14 amino acids.

The chain combines TRBV6-2 or TRBV6-3 with TRBJ1-5; D call uncertain. V shed 0 bases and J shed 7 bases, with 10 bases lying between them. The CDR3 consists of 14 residues. Germline V CDR1 and CDR2: MNHEY, SVGEGT. CDR3 nucleotide sequence: TGTGCCAGCAGTTACTCTTCGGGGAGGCAGCCCCAGCATTTT. This gives the protein CASSYSSGRQPQHF.

This chain connects TRBV7-3 to TRBJ2-2, with D possibly being TRBD2 (6 bases). The CDR3 is 16 residues long. CDR1 and CDR2 from the germline V gene are SGHTA and FQGTGA. The V and J ends lost 3 bases and 7 bases respectively, with 18 bases between them. The CDR3: CASSFGAAGTGGELFF. In DNA form, the CDR3 reads TGTGCCAGCAGCTTTGGGGCCGCAGGGACTGGCGGGGAGCTGTTTTTT.

The chain uses TRBV6-1 and TRBJ1-1; 8 positions match TRBD1. CDR1 and CDR2 from the germline V gene are MNHNS and SASEGT. There are 13 residues in the CDR3. J lost 6 bases, V lost 6 bases, and 6 bases had no gene match. CDR3 in amino acids: CASRDRAEAEAFF. DNA for the CDR3: TGTGCCAGCAGGGACAGGGCCGAGGCTGAAGCTTTCTTT.

This chain joins TRBV19 and TRBJ1-1; no clear D. Germline V gene data show CDR1 as LNHDA and CDR2 as SQIVND (reference sequence). This CDR3 has 14 amino acids. V lost 0 bases and J 6 bases, leaving 11 bases between the germline ends. The CDR3 bases are TGTGCCAGTAGTATAGATCCCCGCCAGCCTGAAGCTTTCTTT. This translates into CASSIDPRQPEAFF.

The chain has TRBV6-1 and TRBJ2-5; 9 bases are shared with TRBD1. The CDR3 has 15 residues. CDR1 and CDR2 from the germline V gene are MNHNS and SASEGT. V was pared by 2 bases and J by 5 bases, with 6 bases of the junction left unmatched. Here the CDR3 DNA reads TGTGCCAGCAGTGAAAGGGACAGGGTCCGGGAGACCCAGTACTTC. Amino acids: CASSERDRVRETQYF.

The chain combines TRBV9 with TRBJ2-7; 7 nucleotides align to TRBD1. The CDR3 is 14 residues long. CDR1 is SGDLS and CDR2 is YYNGEE in the germline V gene. Trimming cost V 0 bases and J 5 bases; bases outside gene matches: 5. The CDR3 DNA sequence: TGTGCCAGCAGCGTAGGGACAGGACTGGACGAGCAGTACTTC. Translation: CASSVGTGLDEQYF.

The CDR3 loop is CASSQGTSGGSTDTQYF. As DNA, the CDR3 is TGCGCCAGCAGCCAAGGGACTAGCGGGGGTAGCACAGATACGCAGTATTTT. The V call is TRBV4-3, the J call TRBJ2-3, with 13 positions matching TRBD2. CDR1 is LGHNA and CDR2 is YSLEER in the germline V gene. CDR3 length: 17 residues. The V and J ends lost 1 base and 0 bases, in that order; junction bases with no gene match: 1.

The chain employs TRBV19 and TRBJ2-6; D not certain. This CDR3 spans 17 amino acids. The ends were cut back, 4 bases at V and 4 bases at J, with 17 bases in the middle. Germline values: CDR1 LNHDA, CDR2 SQIVND (reference sequence). CDR3 amino acids: CASSTRYLRSGANVLTF. In DNA form, the CDR3 reads TGTGCCAGTAGTACCAGGTACCTGAGGTCCGGGGCCAACGTCCTGACTTTC.

This chain links TRBV24-1 with TRBJ2-7, with 8 bases lining up with TRBD1. This CDR3 is 14 amino acids long. Trimming cost V 7 bases and J 4 bases; bases outside gene matches: 8. Germline CDR1 reads KGHDR; CDR2 reads SFDVKD. CDR3 in amino acids: CATSGQGHKYEQYF. The CDR3 nucleotides read TGTGCCACCAGCGGACAGGGCCACAAATACGAGCAGTACTTC.

The chain recombines TRBV2 with TRBJ2-3; D might be TRBD2 (6 bases). Trimming cost V 2 bases and J 0 bases, with 12 bases left between them. Germline CDR1 is SNHLY and CDR2 is FYNNEI. The CDR3 spans 16 residues. CDR3 in amino acids: CASSEIRGISTDTQYF. CDR3 in DNA: TGTGCCAGCAGTGAAATTCGCGGGATTAGCACAGATACGCAGTATTTT.

The chain employs TRBV7-7 and TRBJ1-5; D gene unclear. Germline V gives CDR1 SSHAT, CDR2 FNYEAQ (reference sequence). V was cut by 4 bases and J by 6 bases, with 19 bases left in between. The CDR3 contains 16 residues. As DNA, the CDR3 is TGTGCCAGCAGCTCCCAGATTGCGGGTGGAGGTCAGCCCCAGCATTTT. The encoded protein is CASSSQIAGGGQPQHF.

CDR3 in amino acids: CASSLGGANTGELFF. The CDR3 DNA follows: TGTGCCAGCAGCTTGGGCGGGGCGAACACCGGGGAGCTGTTTTTT. The V gene is TRBV11-3, the J gene TRBJ2-2; TRBD2 is a possible D gene (6 bases). The CDR3 runs to 15 residues. Looked up from germline, CDR1 is SGHNT and CDR2 is YENEEA. Trimming took 3 bases from V and 0 from J, leaving 8 bases between them.

The chain is built from TRBV4-1 and TRBJ2-7, with TRBD2 matching 9 bases. The CDR3 runs 17 residues. The V and J ends lost 4 bases and 3 bases, in that order; junction bases with no gene match: 13. CDR1 is MGHRA, CDR2 YSYEKL, per germline. The CDR3 sequence is CASSLPSREGVFYEQYF. The CDR3 nucleotides read TGCGCCAGCAGCCTCCCTTCGCGGGAGGGCGTTTTCTACGAGCAGTACTTC.

This clone occurred a few times. The rearrangement uses TRBV7-2 and TRBJ2-5; 11 nucleotides align to TRBD2. The J segment lost 6 bases and the V segment lost 1 base, leaving 7 bases of the junction unmatched. Germline CDR1 reads SGHTA; CDR2 reads FQGNSA. This CDR3 comprises 16 residues. The CDR3 nucleotides are TGTGCCAGCAGCTTAGAACTAGCGGGGGCACGGAAGACCCAGTACTTC. Translated, it gives CASSLELAGARKTQYF.

This clone occurred once. The chain carries TRBV7-2 and TRBJ2-1; tentatively, D is TRBD1 (6 bases). V was pared by 4 bases and J by 6 bases, with 10 bases between. CDR1 is SGHTA and CDR2 is FQGNSA in the germline V gene. This CDR3 spans 13 amino acids. CDR3 sequence reads: CASSSQQGNEQFF. For the CDR3, the DNA is TGTGCCAGCAGCTCACAACAGGGCAATGAGCAGTTCTTC.

The chain has TRBV3-1 (or the pseudogene TRBV3-2) and TRBJ1-1, with a weak D call TRBD1 (6 bases). This CDR3 is 12 amino acids long. Germline V lookup: CDR1 LGHDT, CDR2 YNNKEL (reference sequence). With 3 bases removed from V and 5 bases from J, the gap between germline ends came to 7 bases. The CDR3 spells CASSQGTTEAFF. The CDR3 nucleotides read TGTGCCAGCAGCCAGGGGACAACTGAAGCTTTCTTT.

The V gene is TRBV19, the J gene TRBJ2-7; D not resolved. This CDR3 contains 13 residues. Looked up from germline, CDR1 is LNHDA and CDR2 is SQIVND (reference sequence). Trimming removed 8 bases from V and 3 bases from J, with 14 bases in between. The CDR3 protein is CASSDSWRYEQYF. For the CDR3, the DNA is TGTGCCAGTTCAGATTCGTGGCGCTACGAGCAGTACTTC.

This clone appeared a single time. The rearrangement joins TRBV7-2 to TRBJ2-1, with D perhaps TRBD2 (6 bases). The CDR3 runs to 14 residues. The ends were cut back, 0 bases at V and 12 bases at J, with 15 bases in the middle. From germline, CDR1 is SGHTA and CDR2 FQGNSA. The CDR3 protein is CASSLALGGAGQFF. The CDR3 nucleotides are TGTGCCAGCAGCTTAGCGCTTGGAGGGGCAGGGCAGTTCTTC.

This clone was recorded a few times. The CDR3 loop is CASSALGHGYTF. The CDR3 coding sequence is TGTGCCAGCAGCGCATTAGGGCATGGCTACACCTTC. The chain links TRBV9 to TRBJ1-2; no clear D gene. The CDR3 spans 12 residues. The V and J ends lost 3 bases and 6 bases respectively, with 9 bases between them. Per the germline V gene, CDR1 is SGDLS and CDR2 is YYNGEE.

This clone was seen a single time. This chain links TRBV4-2 with TRBJ2-7; D is perhaps TRBD2 (5 bases). Germline assignment: CDR1 LGHNA and CDR2 YNFKEQ. V was cut by 2 bases and J by 3 bases, with 14 bases left in between. This CDR3 spans 15 amino acids. CDR3 sequence reads: CASSQYTGDFYEQYF. As DNA, the CDR3 is TGTGCCAGCAGCCAATATACCGGGGATTTCTACGAGCAGTACTTC.

This chain links TRBV19 with TRBJ1-4, with D hard to call. V was clipped by 5 bases and J by 8 bases, with 21 bases between them. Germline V CDR1 and CDR2: LNHDA, SQIVND (reference sequence). The CDR3 length is 16 residues. This CDR3 is CASSPLGRGVEEKLFF. The CDR3 DNA reads TGTGCCAGTAGTCCCCTCGGTAGAGGAGTGGAGGAAAAACTGTTTTTT.

The rearrangement joins TRBV29-1 to TRBJ2-3; no definite D call. Trimming removed 6 bases from V and 4 bases from J, with 14 bases in between. Germline CDR1 and CDR2: SQVTM and ANQGSEA. The CDR3 contains 13 residues. The DNA of the CDR3 is TGCAGCGTCATTTGGGGTTCCGCAGATACGCAGTATTTT. This codes for CSVIWGSADTQYF.

The chain is built from TRBV7-2 and TRBJ1-5; D unresolved. V lost 5 bases and J 7 bases, leaving 15 bases between the germline ends. The CDR3 is 14 residues long. Germline V gene lookup returns CDR1 SGHTA and CDR2 FQGNSA. CDR3 residues: CASSPSSGRQPQHF. DNA for the CDR3: TGTGCCAGCAGCCCCTCCTCCGGGAGACAGCCCCAGCATTTT.